The clone carrying this TCR beta chain was observed a few times. Its antigen remains unidentified. The CDR3 extends over 14 amino acids. Looked up from germline, CDR1 is MGHDK and CDR2 is SYGVNS. J lost 5 bases, V lost 0 bases, and 3 bases had no gene match. Amplification yielded TCR beta CDR3 regions, with RNA transcripts as the source. A first-round RT-PCR of the TCR CDR3 used the HTBI primer set. TCRdb reprocessed the multiplex PCR reads with MiXCR, giving one entry per CDR3 protein. The table includes about 400,000 distinct CDR3 sequences, about 15% detected once. This specimen comes from a study of T cells in Graves' hyperthyroidism and ophthalmopathy. Study-wide context: Peripheral blood was obtained at initial diagnosis, preceding any treatment.

Findings and caveats of the study: Researchers found most expanded thyroid clonotypes above 0.001 in blood as well. Ophthalmopathy onset followed model prediction by a median around 6.9 months.

This receptor was obtained from a man younger than 35 with Graves' ophthalmopathy. V is TRBV25-1 and J is TRBJ1-2, with 7 bases fitting TRBD1. The sequenced sample was blood. In nucleotides, the CDR3 is TGTGCCAGCAGTGAATATGGACAGGAATATGGCTACACCTTC. The encoded protein is CASSEYGQEYGYTF.